The rows below give T cell receptor beta chains drawn from one sample of a study of blood T cell repertoires in COVID-19. Repertoires were generated with immunoSEQ multiplex PCR, while TCRdb's copy carries only in-frame clones and drops some. The sample carries approximately 410,000 clones, 86% recorded once. Sequenced material: peripheral blood. The source is a woman aged 25 to 39 with active or convalescent COVID-19. Each CDR3 is given with its conserved first and last residue. A D gene is named only where the DNA matches it firmly. Part of the rows lack a size; the others show once, few, many or a class for expanded clones.

abundance,d_gene,v_gene,j_gene,CDR3nt,CDR3aa
-,TRBD1,TRBV10-2,TRBJ1-1,TGCGCCAGCAGCAGACAGGGGGAGGTGACTGAAGCTTTCTTT,CASSRQGEVTEAFF
-,TRBD2,TRBV7-9,TRBJ2-3,TGTGCCAGCAGCCTAACCCCCTTAGGGACTAGCGGGGGATTAGATACGCAGTATTTT,CASSLTPLGTSGGLDTQYF
-,-,TRBV5-6,TRBJ2-7,TGTGCCAGCAGCTTGACGGCAGGGTCCCACGAGCAGTACTTC,CASSLTAGSHEQYF
-,-,TRBV7-8,TRBJ2-3,TGTGCCAGCAGCTTAGGTGAGGGAAATACGCAGTATTTT,CASSLGEGNTQYF
-,-,TRBV12-2,TRBJ2-1,TGTGCAAGTCGCTTAATCCGACTAGCGCATGAGCAGTTCTTC,CASRLIRLAHEQFF
-,-,TRBV7-6,TRBJ1-3,TGTGCCAGCAGCGCTACTACAAACTCTGGAAACACCATATATTTT,CASSATTNSGNTIYF
-,-,TRBV6-5,TRBJ1-1,TGTGCCAGCAGTTACAGAGGGCGAGGTGAAGCTTTCTTT,CASSYRGRGEAFF
-,-,TRBV11-3,TRBJ2-1,TGTGCCAGCAGCCCCGGGACAGGGGTTTTTGGCGGGAGGGGCCATCAGTTCTTC,CASSPGTGVFGGRGHQFF
-,TRBD1,TRBV19,TRBJ1-2,TGTGCCAGTAGTGTATCGGCGGGACAGGGGGTTTATGGCTACACCTTC,CASSVSAGQGVYGYTF
-,-,TRBV28,TRBJ1-3,TGTGCCAGCAGTTTATCCAGGCCGAGCTCTGGAAACACCATATATTTT,CASSLSRPSSGNTIYF
-,-,TRBV6-5,TRBJ1-6,TGTGCCAGCGGAGACCGCGCTCTAGATCCACCCCTCCACTTT,CASGDRALDPPLHF
few,-,TRBV11-2,TRBJ1-6,TGTGCCAGCAGCTTAGTACGAGGGTATAATTCACCCCTCCACTTT,CASSLVRGYNSPLHF
-,-,TRBV20-1,TRBJ1-2,TGCAGTGCTAGTAACAGGGTCTTGGCTAACTATGGCTACACCTTC,CSASNRVLANYGYTF
few,-,TRBV18,TRBJ1-6,TGTGCCAGCTCACCAGGACAGAGCCTCGGATCACCCCTCCACTTT,CASSPGQSLGSPLHF
-,TRBD2,TRBV15,TRBJ2-7,TGTGCCACCAGCAGGGGGAGGGACGGCGTCTACGAGCAGTACTTC,CATSRGRDGVYEQYF
-,TRBD1,TRBV28,TRBJ1-2,TGTGCCAGCAGTTTATCGTTCTGGGGGGACAGACAGAACTATGGCTACACCTTC,CASSLSFWGDRQNYGYTF
-,-,TRBV2,TRBJ1-5,TGTGCCAGCGGAACAGGGATTAGCAATCAGCCCCAGCATTTT,CASGTGISNQPQHF
-,-,TRBV12-3/TRBV12-4,TRBJ1-2,TGTGCCAGCCGAGGACAGATGAACTATGGCTACACCTTC,CASRGQMNYGYTF
-,TRBD1,TRBV29-1,TRBJ2-7,TGCAGCGTTGAATCCCCCGACAGGGTAGGCGAGCAGTACTTC,CSVESPDRVGEQYF
-,-,TRBV18,TRBJ1-1,TGTGCCAGCTCACCGTCGACCCCGGGAACGAACACTGAAGCTTTCTTT,CASSPSTPGTNTEAFF
-,TRBD1,TRBV11-2,TRBJ1-3,TGTGCCAGCAGCTTAGCGGGGACAGTTTCTGGAAACACCATATATTTT,CASSLAGTVSGNTIYF
once,-,TRBV28,TRBJ1-1,TGTGCCAGCAGTACAGGAGTTGGGACTGAAGCTTTCTTT,CASSTGVGTEAFF
once,TRBD1,TRBV28,TRBJ1-5,TGTGCCAGCAGAGCCGGGACAGGGGGCGGTCAGCCCCAGCATTTT,CASRAGTGGGQPQHF
once,TRBD1,TRBV5-1,TRBJ1-2,TGCGCCAGCAGCTCAAGCGACAGGGTTAATGGCTACACCTTC,CASSSSDRVNGYTF
-,-,TRBV19,TRBJ1-1,TGTGCCAGTAGTCCCTGGGGCAGGAGGGAGGACACTGAAGCTTTCTTT,CASSPWGRREDTEAFF
once,-,TRBV5-4,TRBJ1-1,TGTGCCAGCAGCTTGGGACATCAAAAGGCGGGGAACACTGAAGCTTTCTTT,CASSLGHQKAGNTEAFF
-,TRBD2,TRBV18,TRBJ2-3,TGTGCCAGCTCACCAAGGACTAGCGCCCCCGATACGCAGTATTTT,CASSPRTSAPDTQYF
-,-,TRBV10-2,TRBJ2-2,TGCGCCAGCGACCGGACAGCCAACACCGGGGAGCTGTTTTTT,CASDRTANTGELFF
-,TRBD1,TRBV28,TRBJ1-4,TGTGCCAGCTCTAGTCCCCCCCAACAGGGGGTGAATGAAAAACTGTTTTTT,CASSSPPQQGVNEKLFF
few,TRBD1,TRBV6-6,TRBJ2-7,TGTGCCAGCAGTTACCCAGACAGGGCCTACGAGCAGTACTTC,CASSYPDRAYEQYF
-,-,TRBV4-1,TRBJ1-1,TGCGCCAGCAGCCAAGGTGGCGGGGGGACTGAAGCTTTCTTT,CASSQGGGGTEAFF
few,-,TRBV5-8,TRBJ2-1,TGTGCCAGCAGCACGGAGTTTAGCTCCTACAATGAGCAGTTCTTC,CASSTEFSSYNEQFF
-,-,TRBV4-1,TRBJ1-4,TGCGCCAGCAGCCAAGATAGGTATGCAGGCGTCGCAACTAATGAAAAACTGTTTTTT,CASSQDRYAGVATNEKLFF
-,-,TRBV6-5,TRBJ1-1,TGTGCCAGCCAGAACGGGGGCACTGAAGCTTTCTTT,CASQNGGTEAFF
-,TRBD1,TRBV6-1,TRBJ1-4,TGTGCCAGCAGTGAATTAGGTGGGACAGGGTTTAATGAAAAACTGTTTTTT,CASSELGGTGFNEKLFF
-,TRBD1,TRBV7-2,TRBJ1-1,TGTGCCAGCAGCCCCTTGTCCCGGGACAGAGAACGGGCTTTCTTT,CASSPLSRDRERAFF
-,TRBD2,TRBV10-2,TRBJ2-1,TGCGCCAGCAGCCAACTAGCGGACTTGGATGAGCAGTTCTTC,CASSQLADLDEQFF
once,TRBD1,TRBV28,TRBJ1-5,TGTGCCAGCAGTCCCGGGACAGGGATGTATCAGCCCCAGCATTTT,CASSPGTGMYQPQHF
-,TRBD1,TRBV4-1,TRBJ1-2,TGCGCCAGCACCGCACAGGGGGTTTACTATGGCTACACCTTC,CASTAQGVYYGYTF
-,TRBD1,TRBV3-1/TRBV3-2,TRBJ1-3,TGTGCCAGCAGACCTACAGGGGGCAGTGGAAACACCATATATTTT,CASRPTGGSGNTIYF
-,TRBD1,TRBV27,TRBJ1-5,TGTGCCAGCAGTCCTGGGACAGGGTCGAGCAATCAGCCCCAGCATTTT,CASSPGTGSSNQPQHF
-,-,TRBV6-5,TRBJ2-3,TGTGCCAGCGGACCCCGGGGGAAAGATACGCAGTATTTT,CASGPRGKDTQYF
-,TRBD1,TRBV19,TRBJ1-1,TGTGCCAGTAGTATTCAGGGGGGCACTGAAGCTTTCTTT,CASSIQGGTEAFF
-,TRBD2,TRBV18,TRBJ2-7,TGTGCCAGCTCACAATGGACTAGCGGGGACCCCTACGAGCAGTACTTC,CASSQWTSGDPYEQYF
once,-,TRBV11-2,TRBJ2-3,TGTGCCAGCAGCTCCGGAGGGGTCGGGTCAGATACGCAGTATTTT,CASSSGGVGSDTQYF
-,-,TRBV10-1,TRBJ1-2,TGCGCCAGCAGTGATAATGGCTTTTATGGCTACACCTTC,CASSDNGFYGYTF
-,TRBD1,TRBV12-3/TRBV12-4,TRBJ1-2,TGTGCCAGCAGTCCGGGACAGGCCTATGGCTACACCTTC,CASSPGQAYGYTF
-,TRBD1,TRBV2,TRBJ2-5,TGTGCCAGCACCCGAGACAGGGTTTGGTGGGAGACCCAGTACTTC,CASTRDRVWWETQYF
few,TRBD1,TRBV7-2,TRBJ1-3,TGTGCCAGCAGATCCCGGACAGGGAAGGACACCATATATTTT,CASRSRTGKDTIYF
-,-,TRBV6-4,TRBJ2-3,TGTGCCAGCAGTGATCAGGCAGCTTTCACGGATACGCAGTATTTT,CASSDQAAFTDTQYF
-,-,TRBV6-5,TRBJ1-1,TGTGCCAGCAGTCTAGCCAGGAACACTGAAGCTTTCTTT,CASSLARNTEAFF
-,TRBD1,TRBV5-1,TRBJ2-3,TGCGCCAGCAGCCCGGGACAGGGGAAAGATACGCAGTATTTT,CASSPGQGKDTQYF
many,TRBD1,TRBV7-2,TRBJ1-1,TGTGCCAGCAGCTTACCAGGGGGCTGGACTGAAGCTTTCTTT,CASSLPGGWTEAFF